Listed here is a single T cell receptor beta chain. Its antigen remains unknown. The data stem from a study of T cell responses to AZD1222 COVID-19 vaccine. The CDR3 is made up of 15 amino acids. Germline V lookup: CDR1 MNHEY, CDR2 SVGEGT. V shed 5 bases and J 7 bases; nucleotides not matched to a gene: 8. Broader study findings: Most donors were white British and more were female, and clonal diversity was possibly underestimated. CD4 TCRs associated with vaccination spanned spike, dominating at 160-218 and 743-854.

Repertoires were generated with immunoSEQ multiplex PCR, while TCRdb's copy carries only in-frame clones and drops some. Counted here are 85,000 to 130,000 clones, over 90% occurring once; the ten biggest clones make up less than 5%. The chain uses TRBV6-2 or TRBV6-3 and TRBJ2-1, with 10 bases that match TRBD2. The material sequenced was peripheral blood, taken on day 0 of AZD1222 vaccination. This clonotype was obtained from an adult in good health. CDR3 coding DNA: TGTGCCAGCAGTGACACTAGCGGGACCTTAAATGAGCAGTTCTTC. It translates to CASSDTSGTLNEQFF.